This T cell receptor (beta chain) was recorded in a study of technical replicates of blood from a handful of donors (dated by TCRdb to 2017 to 2019). Preparation of the library involved the immunoSEQ multiplex PCR assay. TCRdb's version of the immuneACCESS table is confined to in-frame rearrangements and falls short of the full clone set. An unresolved V gene accounts for under half of the shortfall where checked; the remainder is of unknown origin. A total of around 95,000 clones appear in this sample, over 85% of them only once. Approximately 0.24% of the sample rests with the top ten. Worth noting for this clone: Its antigen remains unidentified. No per-base quality is available; no much larger clone lies one base away.

The CDR3 holds 14 amino acids from the cysteine to the phenylalanine. Only the CDR3 region is kept as DNA, spanning 42 bases read in frame from base 1. Looking up the germline V gene (reference sequence) yields CDR1 GTSNPN and CDR2 SVGIG. V lost 2 bases and J lost 1 base, and the count of bases not matched to a germline gene is 2. Specimen: T cells isolated from PBMCs. The V gene is TRBV30 and the J gene is TRBJ2-3, and 8 bases in between align with TRBD2. The origin of this receptor is a human donor in good health. Here the CDR3 is given as CAWSRRGGTDTQYF. The DNA reads as follows: TGTGCCTGGAGTCGGCGGGGGGGCACAGATACGCAGTATTTT.